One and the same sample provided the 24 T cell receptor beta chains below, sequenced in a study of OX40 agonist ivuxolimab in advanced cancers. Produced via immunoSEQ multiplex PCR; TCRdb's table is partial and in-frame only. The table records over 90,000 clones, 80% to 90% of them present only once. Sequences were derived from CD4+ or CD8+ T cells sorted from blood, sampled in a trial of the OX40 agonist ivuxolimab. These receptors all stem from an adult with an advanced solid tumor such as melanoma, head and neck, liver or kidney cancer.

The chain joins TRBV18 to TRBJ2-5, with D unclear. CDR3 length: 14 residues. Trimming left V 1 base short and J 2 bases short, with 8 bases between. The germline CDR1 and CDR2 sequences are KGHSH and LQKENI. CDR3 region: CASSPQNEQETQYF. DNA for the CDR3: TGTGCCAGCTCACCACAAAACGAACAAGAGACCCAGTACTTC. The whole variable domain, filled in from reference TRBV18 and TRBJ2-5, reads NAGVMQNPRHLVRRRGQEARLRCSPMKGHSHVYWYRQLPEEGLKFMVYLQKENIIDESGMPKERFSAEFPKEGPSILRIQQVVRGDSAAYFCASSPQNEQETQYFGPGTRLLVL.

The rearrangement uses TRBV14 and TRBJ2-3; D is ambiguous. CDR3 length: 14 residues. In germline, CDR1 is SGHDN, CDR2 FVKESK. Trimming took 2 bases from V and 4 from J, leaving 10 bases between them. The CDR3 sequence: CASSQRNGPDTQYF. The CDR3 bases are TGTGCCAGCAGCCAACGGAACGGGCCAGATACGCAGTATTTT.

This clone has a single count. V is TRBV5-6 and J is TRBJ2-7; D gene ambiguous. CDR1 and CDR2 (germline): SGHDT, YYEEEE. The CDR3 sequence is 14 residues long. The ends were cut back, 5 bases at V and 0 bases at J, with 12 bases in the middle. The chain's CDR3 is CASRYRASSYEQYF. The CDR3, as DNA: TGTGCCAGCAGATACCGGGCTAGCTCCTACGAGCAGTACTTC.

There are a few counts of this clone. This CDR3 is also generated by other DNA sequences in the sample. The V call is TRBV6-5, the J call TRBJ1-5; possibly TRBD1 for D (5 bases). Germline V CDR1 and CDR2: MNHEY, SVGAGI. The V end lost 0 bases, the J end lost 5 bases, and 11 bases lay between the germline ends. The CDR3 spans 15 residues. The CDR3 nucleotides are TGTGCCAGCAGTTACTCGCGCGGAGGGGATCAGCCCCAGCATTTT. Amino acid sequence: CASSYSRGGDQPQHF.

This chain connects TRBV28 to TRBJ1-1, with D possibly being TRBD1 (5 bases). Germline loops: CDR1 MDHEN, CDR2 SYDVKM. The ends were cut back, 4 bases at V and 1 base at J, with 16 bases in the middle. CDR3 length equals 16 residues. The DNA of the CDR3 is TGTGCCAGCAGTTACCCAAGTCAGGGTTCGAACACTGAAGCTTTCTTT. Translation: CASSYPSQGSNTEAFF.

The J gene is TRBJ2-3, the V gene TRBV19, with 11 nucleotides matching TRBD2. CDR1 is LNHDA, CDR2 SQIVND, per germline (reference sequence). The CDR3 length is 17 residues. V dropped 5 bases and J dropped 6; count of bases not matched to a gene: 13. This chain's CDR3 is CASSFMVLAGGDDTQYF. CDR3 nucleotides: TGTGCCAGTAGTTTCATGGTCCTAGCGGGAGGCGACGATACGCAGTATTTT.

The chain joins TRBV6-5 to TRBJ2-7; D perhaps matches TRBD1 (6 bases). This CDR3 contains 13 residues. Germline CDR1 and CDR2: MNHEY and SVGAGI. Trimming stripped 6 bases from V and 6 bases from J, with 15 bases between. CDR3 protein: CASRRDRFGEQYF. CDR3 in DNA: TGTGCCAGCAGACGTGACAGGTTCGGCGAGCAGTACTTC.

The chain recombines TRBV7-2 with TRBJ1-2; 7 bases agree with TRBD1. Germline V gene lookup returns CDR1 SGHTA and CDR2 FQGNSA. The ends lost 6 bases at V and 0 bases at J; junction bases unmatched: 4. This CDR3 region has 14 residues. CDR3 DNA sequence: TGTGCCAGCAGTCAAGGGACAGCTAACTATGGCTACACCTTC. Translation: CASSQGTANYGYTF.

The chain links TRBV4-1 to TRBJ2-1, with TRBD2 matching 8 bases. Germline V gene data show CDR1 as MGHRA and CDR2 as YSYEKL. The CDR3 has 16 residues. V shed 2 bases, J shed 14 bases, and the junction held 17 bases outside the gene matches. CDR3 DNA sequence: TGCGCCAGCAGCCAAAACCCCTCCGGAGGTAGCGGGGAGGAGTTCTTC. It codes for CASSQNPSGGSGEEFF.

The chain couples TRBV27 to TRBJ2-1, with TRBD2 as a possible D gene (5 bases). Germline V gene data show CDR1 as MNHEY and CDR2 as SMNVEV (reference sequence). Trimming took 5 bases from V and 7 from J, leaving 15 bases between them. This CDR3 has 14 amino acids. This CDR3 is CASSHLKRANEQFF. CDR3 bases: TGTGCCAGCAGTCATCTTAAGAGGGCTAATGAGCAGTTCTTC.

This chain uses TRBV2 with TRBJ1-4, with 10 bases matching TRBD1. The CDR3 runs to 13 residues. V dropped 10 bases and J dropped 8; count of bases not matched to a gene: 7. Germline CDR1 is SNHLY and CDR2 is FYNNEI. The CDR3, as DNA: TGTGCCACTCGGGGACAGGGGAGGGAAAAACTGTTTTTT. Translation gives CATRGQGREKLFF.

The CDR3 reads CASSLQGNGANVLTF. CDR3 sequence (DNA): TGTGCCAGCAGCTTACAGGGGAATGGGGCCAACGTCCTGACTTTC. The rearrangement uses TRBV5-5 and TRBJ2-6, with TRBD1 identical over 7 bases. Germline lookup yields CDR1 SGHKS and CDR2 YYEKEE (reference sequence). CDR3 length: 15 residues. V was pared by 2 bases and J by 3 bases, with 2 bases of the junction left unmatched.

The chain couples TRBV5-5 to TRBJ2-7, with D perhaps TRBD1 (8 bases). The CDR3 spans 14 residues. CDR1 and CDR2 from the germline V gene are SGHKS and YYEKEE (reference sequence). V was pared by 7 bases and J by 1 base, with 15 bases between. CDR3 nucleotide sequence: TGTGCCAGCGGGACTACAGGGGGTTCCTACGAGCAGTACTTC. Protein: CASGTTGGSYEQYF. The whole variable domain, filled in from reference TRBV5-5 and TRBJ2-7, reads DAGVTQSPTHLIKTRGQQVTLRCSPISGHKSVSWYQQVLGQGPQFIFQYYEKEERGRGNFPDRFSARQFPNYSSELNVNALLLGDSALYLCASGTTGGSYEQYFGPGTRLTVT.

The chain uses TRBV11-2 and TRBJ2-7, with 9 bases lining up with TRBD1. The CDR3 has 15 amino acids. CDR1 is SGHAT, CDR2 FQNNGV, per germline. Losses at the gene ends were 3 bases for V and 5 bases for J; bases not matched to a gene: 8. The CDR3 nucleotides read TGTGCCAGCAGCTTTCGGGACAGGGATTCCCACGAGCAGTACTTC. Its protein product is CASSFRDRDSHEQYF.

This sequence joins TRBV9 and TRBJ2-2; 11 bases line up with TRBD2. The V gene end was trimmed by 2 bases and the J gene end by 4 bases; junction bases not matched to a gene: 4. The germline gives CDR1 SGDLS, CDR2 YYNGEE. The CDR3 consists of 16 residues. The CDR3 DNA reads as TGTGCCAGCAGCGTTAGCGGGAGGGCGGTCACCGGGGAGCTGTTTTTT. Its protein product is CASSVSGRAVTGELFF.

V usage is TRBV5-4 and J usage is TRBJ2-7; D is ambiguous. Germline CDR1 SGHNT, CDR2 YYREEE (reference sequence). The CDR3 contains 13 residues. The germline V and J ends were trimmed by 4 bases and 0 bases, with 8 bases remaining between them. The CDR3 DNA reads TGTGCCAGCAGCAGTTTAAACTCCTACGAGCAGTACTTC. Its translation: CASSSLNSYEQYF.

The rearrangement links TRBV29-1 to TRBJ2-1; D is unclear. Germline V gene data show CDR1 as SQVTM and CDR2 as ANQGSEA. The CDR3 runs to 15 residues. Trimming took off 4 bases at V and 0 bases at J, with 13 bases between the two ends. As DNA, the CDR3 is TGCAGCGTTGTTTCGATTCCCCTCTCCTACAATGAGCAGTTCTTC. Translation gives CSVVSIPLSYNEQFF.

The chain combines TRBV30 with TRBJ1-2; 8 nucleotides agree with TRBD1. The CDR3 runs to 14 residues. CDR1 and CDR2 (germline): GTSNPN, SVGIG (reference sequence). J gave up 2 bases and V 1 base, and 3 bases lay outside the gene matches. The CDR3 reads CAWSEQGANYGYTF. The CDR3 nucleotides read TGTGCCTGGAGTGAGCAGGGGGCCAACTATGGCTACACCTTC.

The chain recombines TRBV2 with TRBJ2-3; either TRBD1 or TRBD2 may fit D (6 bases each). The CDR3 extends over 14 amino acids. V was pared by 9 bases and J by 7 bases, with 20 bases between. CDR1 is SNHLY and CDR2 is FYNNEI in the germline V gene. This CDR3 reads CASRGTSPLNTQYF. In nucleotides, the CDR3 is TGTGCCAGTAGGGGGACTTCCCCTCTGAATACGCAGTATTTT.

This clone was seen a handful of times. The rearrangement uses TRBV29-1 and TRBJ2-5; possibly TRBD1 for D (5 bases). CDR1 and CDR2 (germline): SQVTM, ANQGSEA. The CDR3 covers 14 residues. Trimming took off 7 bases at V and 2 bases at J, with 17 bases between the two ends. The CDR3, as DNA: TGCAGCGCTCGACAGAATATGGGTCAAGAGACCCAGTACTTC. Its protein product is CSARQNMGQETQYF.

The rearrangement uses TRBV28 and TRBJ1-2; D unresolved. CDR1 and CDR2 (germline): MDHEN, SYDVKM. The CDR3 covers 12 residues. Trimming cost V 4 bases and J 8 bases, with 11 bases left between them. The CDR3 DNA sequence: TGTGCCAGCAGTTGGGAAAGGGCGGGCTACACCTTC. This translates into CASSWERAGYTF.

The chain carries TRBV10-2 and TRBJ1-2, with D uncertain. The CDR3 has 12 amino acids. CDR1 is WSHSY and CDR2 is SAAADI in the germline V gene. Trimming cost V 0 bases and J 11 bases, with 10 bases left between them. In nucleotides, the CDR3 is TGCGCCAGCAGTGAGTCCAAGGGCGGGTACACCTTC. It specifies CASSESKGGYTF.

Here the CDR3 reads CASSQRHTTGEGRLRFTEAFF. The CDR3 DNA is TGTGCCAGCAGCCAACGCCATACAACAGGGGAAGGGAGACTAAGATTCACTGAAGCTTTCTTT. The chain uses TRBV4-2 and TRBJ1-1; 7 bases align to TRBD1. CDR3 length equals 21 residues. Germline V gives CDR1 LGHNA, CDR2 YNFKEQ. V gave up 2 bases and J gave up 4 bases; unmatched junction bases: 25.

Written as DNA, the CDR3 is TGTGCCTGGAGGGGGCGGTACGAGCAGTACTTC. It encodes CAWRGRYEQYF. J is TRBJ2-7 and V is TRBV30; weak D call: TRBD1 (5 bases). The CDR3 consists of 11 residues. Germline-derived CDR1 and CDR2 are GTSNPN and SVGIG (reference sequence). V was shortened by 3 bases and J by 4 bases, with 7 bases between the two germline ends.